Below, one TCR beta chain is given with its context. It was patients with CD8+CD57+ cell expansion by flow cytometry who were chosen for sequencing. This entry belongs to a study of CD8+CD57+ T cells in acquired aplastic anemia. For CDR3 and TCR beta VDJ profiling, genomic DNA was the template used. TCRdb ran MiXCR on the reads and lists one entry per CDR3 protein. Of 150,000 to 200,000 distinct CDR3 sequences in the sample, approximately 48% were seen once. The V end lost 7 bases, the J end lost 0 bases, and 9 bases lay between the germline ends. Germline values: CDR1 LNHDA, CDR2 SQIVND (reference sequence). This CDR3 has 13 residues.

This clonotype was obtained from a human donor with aplastic anemia. Source material: sorted CD4+, CD8+, or CD8+CD57+ T cells (not recorded which) from PBMCs. V is TRBV19 and J is TRBJ1-1; no firm D call. CDR3 sequence reads: CASKVTMNTEAFF. CDR3 DNA: TGTGCCAGTAAGGTCACAATGAACACTGAAGCTTTCTTT.